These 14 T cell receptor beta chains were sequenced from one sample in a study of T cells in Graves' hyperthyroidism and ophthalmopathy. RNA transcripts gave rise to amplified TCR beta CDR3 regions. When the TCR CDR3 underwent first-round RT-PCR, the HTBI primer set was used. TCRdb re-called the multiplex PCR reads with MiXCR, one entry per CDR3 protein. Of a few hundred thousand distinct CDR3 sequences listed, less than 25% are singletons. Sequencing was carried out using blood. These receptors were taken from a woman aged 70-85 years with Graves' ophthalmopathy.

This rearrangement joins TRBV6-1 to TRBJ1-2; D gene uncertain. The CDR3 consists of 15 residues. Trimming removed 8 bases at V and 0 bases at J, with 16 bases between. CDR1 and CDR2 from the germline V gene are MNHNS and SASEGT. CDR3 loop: CASVQKEKPNYGYTF. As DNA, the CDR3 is TGTGCCAGCGTGCAGAAGGAAAAACCTAACTATGGCTACACCTTC.

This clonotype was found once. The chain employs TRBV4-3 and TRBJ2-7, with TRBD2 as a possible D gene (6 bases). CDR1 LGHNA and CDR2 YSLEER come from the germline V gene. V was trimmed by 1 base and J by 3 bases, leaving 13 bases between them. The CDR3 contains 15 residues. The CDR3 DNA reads TGCGCCAGCAGCCAAGTAACAGCGGGCTACTACGAGCAGTACTTC. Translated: CASSQVTAGYYEQYF.

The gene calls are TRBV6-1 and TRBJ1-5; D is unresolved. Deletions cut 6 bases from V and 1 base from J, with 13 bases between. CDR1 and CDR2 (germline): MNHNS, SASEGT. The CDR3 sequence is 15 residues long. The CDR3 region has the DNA TGTGCCAGCAGCCCCGGAAGCCTAAGCAATCAGCCCCAGCATTTT. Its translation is CASSPGSLSNQPQHF.

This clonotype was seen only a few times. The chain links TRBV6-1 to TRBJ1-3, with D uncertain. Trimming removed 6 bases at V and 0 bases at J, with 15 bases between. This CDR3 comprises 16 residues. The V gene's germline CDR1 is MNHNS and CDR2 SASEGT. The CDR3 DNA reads TGTGCCAGCAGAGACGGACCCCCAGACTCTGGAAACACCATATATTTT. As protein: CASRDGPPDSGNTIYF.

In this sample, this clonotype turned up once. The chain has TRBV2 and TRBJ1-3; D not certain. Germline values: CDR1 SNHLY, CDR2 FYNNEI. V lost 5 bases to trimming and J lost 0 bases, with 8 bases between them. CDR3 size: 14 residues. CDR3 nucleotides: TGTGCCAGCAGTCCTAGGGTCTCTGGAAACACCATATATTTT. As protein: CASSPRVSGNTIYF.

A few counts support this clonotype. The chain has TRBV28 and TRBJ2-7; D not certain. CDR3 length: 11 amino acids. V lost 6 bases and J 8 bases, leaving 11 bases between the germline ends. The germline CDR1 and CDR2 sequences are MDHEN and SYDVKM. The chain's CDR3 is CASSFLSKQYF. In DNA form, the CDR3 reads TGTGCCAGCAGCTTCTTAAGCAAGCAGTACTTC. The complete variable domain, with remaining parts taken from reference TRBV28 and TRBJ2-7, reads DVKVTQSSRYLVKRTGEKVFLECVQDMDHENMFWYRQDPGLGLRLIYFSYDVKMKEKGDIPEGYSVSREKKERFSLILESASTNQTSMYLCASSFLSKQYFGPGTRLTVT.

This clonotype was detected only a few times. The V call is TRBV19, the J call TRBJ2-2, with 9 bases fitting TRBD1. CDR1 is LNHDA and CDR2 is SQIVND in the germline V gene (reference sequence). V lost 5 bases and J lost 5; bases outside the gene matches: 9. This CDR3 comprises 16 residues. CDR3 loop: CASSAQRDRVTGELFF. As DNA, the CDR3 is TGTGCCAGTAGTGCCCAAAGGGACAGGGTGACCGGGGAGCTGTTTTTT.

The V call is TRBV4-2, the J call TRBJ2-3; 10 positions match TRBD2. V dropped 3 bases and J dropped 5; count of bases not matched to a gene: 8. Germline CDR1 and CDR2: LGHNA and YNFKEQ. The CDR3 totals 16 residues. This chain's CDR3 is CASSQQTSGSGDTQYF. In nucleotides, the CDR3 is TGTGCCAGCAGCCAGCAGACTAGCGGGTCGGGAGATACGCAGTATTTT.

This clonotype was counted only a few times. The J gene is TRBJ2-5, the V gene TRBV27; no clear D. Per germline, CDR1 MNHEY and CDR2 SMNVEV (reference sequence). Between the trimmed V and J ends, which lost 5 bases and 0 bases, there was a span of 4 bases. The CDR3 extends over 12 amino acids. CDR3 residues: CASSMNQETQYF. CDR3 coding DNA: TGTGCCAGCAGTATGAACCAAGAGACCCAGTACTTC.

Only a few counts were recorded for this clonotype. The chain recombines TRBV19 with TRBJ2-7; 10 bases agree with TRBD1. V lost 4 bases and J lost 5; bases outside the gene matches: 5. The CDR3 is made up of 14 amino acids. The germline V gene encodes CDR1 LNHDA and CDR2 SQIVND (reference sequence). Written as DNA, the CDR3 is TGTGCCAGTAGTAATTGGGACAGGGGTAACGAGCAGTACTTC. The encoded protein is CASSNWDRGNEQYF. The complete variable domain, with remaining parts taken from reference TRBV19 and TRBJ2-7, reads DGGITQSPKYLFRKEGQNVTLSCEQNLNHDAMYWYRQDPGQGLRLIYYSQIVNDFQKGDIAEGYSVSREKKESFPLTVTSAQKNPTAFYLCASSNWDRGNEQYFGPGTRLTVT.

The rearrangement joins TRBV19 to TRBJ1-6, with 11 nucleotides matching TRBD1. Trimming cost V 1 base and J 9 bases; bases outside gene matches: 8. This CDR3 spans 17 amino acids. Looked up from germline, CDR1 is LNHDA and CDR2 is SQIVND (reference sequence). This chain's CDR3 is CASSIGGQGASFSPLHF. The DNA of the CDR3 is TGTGCCAGTAGTATAGGCGGACAGGGGGCGAGTTTTTCACCCCTCCACTTT. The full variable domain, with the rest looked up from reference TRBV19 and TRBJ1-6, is DGGITQSPKYLFRKEGQNVTLSCEQNLNHDAMYWYRQDPGQGLRLIYYSQIVNDFQKGDIAEGYSVSREKKESFPLTVTSAQKNPTAFYLCASSIGGQGASFSPLHFGNGTRLTVT.

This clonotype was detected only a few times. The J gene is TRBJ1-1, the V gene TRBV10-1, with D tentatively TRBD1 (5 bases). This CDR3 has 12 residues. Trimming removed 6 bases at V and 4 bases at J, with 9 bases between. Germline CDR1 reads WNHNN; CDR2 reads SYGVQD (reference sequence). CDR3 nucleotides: TGCGCCAGCAGGGTGACAGTCACTGAAGCTTTCTTT. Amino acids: CASRVTVTEAFF.

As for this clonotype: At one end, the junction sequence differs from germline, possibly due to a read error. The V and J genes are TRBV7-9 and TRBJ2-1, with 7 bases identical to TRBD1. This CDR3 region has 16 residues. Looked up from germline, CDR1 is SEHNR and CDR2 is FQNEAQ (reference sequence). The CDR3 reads CASSLDRTGLISEQFF. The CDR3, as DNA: TGCGCCAGCAGCTTGGATAGGACAGGCCTAATTAGTGAGCAGTTCTTC.

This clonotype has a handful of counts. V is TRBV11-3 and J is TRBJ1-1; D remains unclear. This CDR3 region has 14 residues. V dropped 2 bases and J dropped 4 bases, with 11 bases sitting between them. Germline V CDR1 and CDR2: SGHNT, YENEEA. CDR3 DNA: TGTGCCAGCAGCTTAAGTTCGAGTTCCACTGAAGCTTTCTTT. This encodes CASSLSSSSTEAFF.